This TCR beta chain was captured in a study of cytomegalovirus exposure and HLA in healthy donors. The CDR3 extends over 17 amino acids. The ends were cut back, 1 base at V and 6 bases at J, with 20 bases in the middle. CDR1 is SGDLS and CDR2 is YYNGEE in the germline V gene. The PCR ran on 60 Vbeta and 13 Jbeta primers. Assay: immunoSEQ multiplex PCR; the TCRdb copy retains only in-frame clones and omits some. The sample yields about 190,000 clones, approximately 80% seen once. This clone turned up a few times. Antigen unknown. Study results and caveats: A later analysis by the authors found several of the most significant clusters apparently linked to common viral pathogens. The study designated around 150 TCR beta chains cytomegalovirus-associated.

The sample consisted of PBMCs. The receptor was derived from a woman aged 40 to 50 in good health and CMV-seronegative. The V and J genes are TRBV9 and TRBJ2-1, with a tentative D call TRBD2 (7 bases). The CDR3 region is CASSVRLASGVANEQFF. In DNA, the CDR3 is TGTGCCAGCAGCGTACGACTAGCCTCAGGGGTGGCCAATGAGCAGTTCTTC.